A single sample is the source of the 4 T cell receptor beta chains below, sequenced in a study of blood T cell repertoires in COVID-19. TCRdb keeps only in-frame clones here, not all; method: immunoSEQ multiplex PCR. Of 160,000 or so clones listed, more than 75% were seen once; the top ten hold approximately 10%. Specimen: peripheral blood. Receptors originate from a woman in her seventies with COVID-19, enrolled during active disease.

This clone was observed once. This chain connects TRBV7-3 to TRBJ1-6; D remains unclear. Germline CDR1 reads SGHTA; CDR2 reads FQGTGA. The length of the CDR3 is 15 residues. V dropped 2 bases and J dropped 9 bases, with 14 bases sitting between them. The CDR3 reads CASSLEGVLGSPLHF. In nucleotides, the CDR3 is TGTGCCAGCAGCTTAGAGGGCGTCTTGGGTTCACCCCTCCACTTT.

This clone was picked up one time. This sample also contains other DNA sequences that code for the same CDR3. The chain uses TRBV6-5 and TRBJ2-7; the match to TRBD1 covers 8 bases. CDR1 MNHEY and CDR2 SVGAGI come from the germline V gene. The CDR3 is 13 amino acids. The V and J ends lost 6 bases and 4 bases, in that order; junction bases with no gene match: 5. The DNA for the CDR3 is TGTGCCAGCAGGGGGGACAGGCTTTACGAGCAGTACTTC. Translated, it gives CASRGDRLYEQYF.

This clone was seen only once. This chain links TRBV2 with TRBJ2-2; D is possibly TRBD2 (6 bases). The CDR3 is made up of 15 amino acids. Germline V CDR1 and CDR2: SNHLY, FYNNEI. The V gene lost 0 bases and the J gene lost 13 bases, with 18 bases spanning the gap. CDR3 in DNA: TGTGCCAGCAGTGAAGCCTCCCCGGCTGGGGGGAGGCTGTTTTTT. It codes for CASSEASPAGGRLFF.

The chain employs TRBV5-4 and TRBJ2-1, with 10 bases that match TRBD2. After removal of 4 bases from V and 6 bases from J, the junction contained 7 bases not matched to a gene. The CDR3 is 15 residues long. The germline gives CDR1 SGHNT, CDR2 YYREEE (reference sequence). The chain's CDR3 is CASSQLAGALNEQFF. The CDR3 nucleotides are TGTGCCAGCAGCCAGCTAGCGGGGGCGCTCAATGAGCAGTTCTTC.